One sample yielded the 16 T cell receptor beta chains listed below, sequenced in a study of blood T cell repertoires in COVID-19. Produced via immunoSEQ multiplex PCR; TCRdb's table is partial and in-frame only. The sample yields 40,000 to 50,000 clones, 90% seen once. Material: peripheral blood. Receptor source: a man in his 70s with active COVID-19.

This rearrangement joins TRBV6-2 or TRBV6-3 to TRBJ1-4; D not resolved. In germline, CDR1 is MNHEY, CDR2 SVGEGT. This CDR3 has 16 amino acids. Trimming left V 4 bases short and J 7 bases short, with 19 bases between. This CDR3 reads CASSFSAGLRSEKLFF. In nucleotides, the CDR3 is TGTGCCAGCAGTTTTTCAGCGGGATTACGCTCTGAAAAACTGTTTTTT.

The rearrangement joins TRBV5-1 to TRBJ1-2; the match to TRBD1 covers 8 bases. Germline lookup yields CDR1 SGHRS and CDR2 YFSETQ. V lost 2 bases, J lost 2 bases, and 5 bases stayed unmatched. The CDR3 contains 15 residues. CDR3 bases: TGCGCCAGCAGCTTTTTAACAGGGGGAAACTATGGCTACACCTTC. This codes for CASSFLTGGNYGYTF.

J is TRBJ2-7 and V is TRBV10-3; 7 bases match TRBD1. The CDR3 is 14 amino acids. The germline V gene has CDR1 ENHRY and CDR2 SYGVKD. V lost 3 bases to trimming and J lost 7 bases; unmatched junction nucleotides: 9. The DNA of the CDR3 is TGTGCCATCAGTGAACAGGGGAATTCCAGGGAGCAGTACTTC. Protein: CAISEQGNSREQYF.

This clone was recorded once. The chain couples TRBV27 to TRBJ1-2; no definite D call. V was pared by 3 bases and J by 5 bases, with 22 bases between. The CDR3 is made up of 17 amino acids. CDR1 MNHEY and CDR2 SMNVEV come from the germline V gene (reference sequence). CDR3 in DNA: TGTGCCAGCAGTTTTTTCGGTCCCCAAAAAAGTCGGTATGGCTACACCTTC. It translates to CASSFFGPQKSRYGYTF.

The chain has TRBV11-2 and TRBJ2-3; 9 positions match TRBD1. The CDR3 runs 15 residues. Germline trimming cut 5 bases from V and 8 bases from J; bases unmatched to any gene: 11. Per the germline V gene, CDR1 is SGHAT and CDR2 is FQNNGV. The CDR3 loop is CASSAPGTGQVTQYF. In nucleotides, the CDR3 is TGTGCCAGCAGCGCCCCCGGGACAGGGCAAGTTACGCAGTATTTT.

The rearrangement links TRBV7-2 to TRBJ2-7, with 8 nucleotides matching TRBD2. Unmatched junction bases numbered 6, after V lost 1 base and J lost 4 bases. The CDR3 length is 15 residues. The germline V gene has CDR1 SGHTA and CDR2 FQGNSA. CDR3 sequence: CASSLEVAGIYEQYF. CDR3 coding DNA: TGTGCCAGCAGCTTAGAGGTAGCGGGGATATACGAGCAGTACTTC.

The chain joins TRBV5-1 to TRBJ1-1; maybe TRBD1 (5 bases). From germline, CDR1 is SGHRS and CDR2 YFSETQ. Trimming took off 4 bases at V and 4 bases at J, with 11 bases between the two ends. CDR3 length: 13 residues. CDR3 DNA: TGCGCCAGCAGCCAGGGAAGTTCCACTGAAGCTTTCTTT. The encoded protein is CASSQGSSTEAFF.

In nucleotides, the CDR3 is TGTGCCAGCAGCTTGGTGACAGGGAGCCCCTACGAGCAGTACTTC. This sequence encodes CASSLVTGSPYEQYF. This chain uses TRBV5-6 with TRBJ2-7, with 7 bases fitting TRBD1. CDR1 is SGHDT, CDR2 YYEEEE, per germline. Trimming removed 0 bases from V and 2 bases from J; junction bases left unmatched: 5. The CDR3 covers 15 residues.

This chain connects TRBV30 to TRBJ2-7; TRBD1 is a possible D gene (6 bases). CDR3 length: 14 residues. The V gene lost 2 bases and the J gene lost 6 bases, with 17 bases spanning the gap. Germline CDR1 and CDR2: GTSNPN and SVGIG (reference sequence). As DNA, the CDR3 is TGTGCCTGGAGTCCGGACAGTCCCCCCTCCGAGCAGTACTTC. Protein: CAWSPDSPPSEQYF.

The rearrangement joins TRBV18 to TRBJ2-1; 8 bases line up with TRBD2. The CDR3 consists of 16 residues. The V segment lost 6 bases and the J segment 3 bases; nucleotides outside the gene matches: 10. The V gene's germline CDR1 is KGHSH and CDR2 LQKENI. CDR3: CASSSPQRGIYNEQFF. CDR3 DNA: TGTGCCAGCTCCTCCCCCCAGCGGGGGATCTACAATGAGCAGTTCTTC.

The V call is TRBV7-9, the J call TRBJ2-5, with D maybe TRBD2 (7 bases). Trimming stripped 5 bases from V and 1 base from J, with 20 bases between. Germline CDR1 SEHNR, CDR2 FQNEAQ (reference sequence). This CDR3 has 17 residues. CDR3 loop: CASSPGVLRETQETQYF. The CDR3 region has the DNA TGTGCCAGCAGCCCAGGGGTTTTGCGGGAGACCCAAGAGACCCAGTACTTC.

The V gene is TRBV19, the J gene TRBJ2-1, with 9 bases identical to TRBD1. Germline loops: CDR1 LNHDA, CDR2 SQIVND (reference sequence). The CDR3 contains 16 residues. The junction had 10 bases not matched to a gene; V was cut back by 4 bases and J by 6 bases. The CDR3 sequence: CASSTYRGQTPNEQFF. DNA of the CDR3: TGTGCCAGTAGTACTTACAGGGGGCAAACCCCCAATGAGCAGTTCTTC.

The chain uses TRBV19 and TRBJ1-2; TRBD1 aligns across 11 bases. The CDR3 covers 15 residues. The ends lost 7 bases at V and 4 bases at J; junction bases unmatched: 8. CDR1 is LNHDA and CDR2 is SQIVND in the germline V gene (reference sequence). The chain's CDR3 is CASIDIGTGGYGYTF. Here the CDR3 DNA reads TGTGCCAGTATAGATATCGGGACAGGGGGCTATGGCTACACCTTC.

This sequence joins TRBV12-3 or TRBV12-4 and TRBJ2-7; D possibly corresponds to TRBD1 (6 bases). The CDR3 is 12 amino acids. The germline V and J ends were trimmed by 6 bases and 7 bases, with 13 bases remaining between them. The CDR3 DNA reads TGTGCCAGCAGGCAGGGGTCGCGTGAGCAGTACTTC. Translating gives CASRQGSREQYF.

The chain couples TRBV7-8 to TRBJ2-1; TRBD2 matches 11 bases. The CDR3 has 18 amino acids. Germline V gene sequence: CDR1 SGHVS, CDR2 FQNEAQ. V shed 1 base, J shed 6 bases, and the junction held 11 bases outside the gene matches. CDR3 nucleotide sequence: TGTGCCAGCAGCTTAGAACCCAGAAGGCTAGCGGGGGGCAATGAGCAGTTCTTC. Translated, it gives CASSLEPRRLAGGNEQFF. Filled out from reference TRBV7-8 and TRBJ2-1, the complete variable domain reads GAGVSQSPRYKVAKRGQDVALRCDPISGHVSLFWYQQALGQGPEFLTYFQNEAQLDKSGLPSDRFFAERPEGSVSTLKIQRTQQEDSAVYLCASSLEPRRLAGGNEQFFGPGTRLTVL.

This rearrangement joins TRBV28 to TRBJ2-1; TRBD1 might be the D (7 bases). Germline lookup yields CDR1 MDHEN and CDR2 SYDVKM. V lost 3 bases and J 7 bases, leaving 16 bases between the germline ends. The CDR3 length is 15 residues. CDR3 in amino acids: CASSFTRGDLNEQFF. In DNA, the CDR3 is TGTGCCAGCAGTTTCACCAGGGGGGATTTGAATGAGCAGTTCTTC.